The present T cell receptor beta chain was sequenced within a study of somatic mutations in cytotoxic T cells in rheumatoid arthritis. Overall study: Peripheral blood samples of roughly 29 ml EDTA were taken from patients directly after diagnosis and before treatment.

Germline CDR1 is MNHNS and CDR2 is SASEGT. The CDR3 is 17 residues long. Trimming removed 1 base from V and 4 bases from J; junction bases left unmatched: 6. Study-wide results and limits: The antigen targets of the expanded CD8+ clones lacked identification. Significant differences in CD8+ T-cell clonality were not found between rheumatoid arthritis patients and healthy controls (age-matched). Clonality of CD8+ cells rose with age in rheumatoid arthritis patients but not healthy controls.

The data were produced by immunoSEQ multiplex PCR, yet TCRdb's version contains in-frame clones alone and is incomplete. This table has about 4,700 clones, around 80% appearing once. A remark on this clone: Its target is not known.

This receptor was obtained from a man between 65 and 79 years old with rheumatoid arthritis. This chain joins TRBV6-1 and TRBJ2-2; 10 positions agree with TRBD2. Sequencing input: CD8+ T cells sorted from blood. The CDR3 loop reads CASSEGVAGGFTGELFF. The CDR3 DNA reads as TGTGCCAGCAGTGAAGGGGTAGCGGGGGGATTCACCGGGGAGCTGTTTTTT.